A selection of T cell receptor beta chains follows, all from one sample in a study of OX40 agonist ivuxolimab in advanced cancers. The data were produced by immunoSEQ multiplex PCR, yet TCRdb's version contains in-frame clones alone and is incomplete. This sample yields tens of thousands of clones, of which approximately 83% are seen a single time; roughly 1.4% belongs to the top ten. Sequences were derived from CD4+ or CD8+ T cells sorted from blood, sampled in a trial of the OX40 agonist ivuxolimab. These receptors came from an adult with an advanced solid tumor such as melanoma, head and neck, liver or kidney cancer. CDR3s include the opening cysteine and the closing phenylalanine or tryptophan. Each record gives: V gene, D gene, clone size, J gene, CDR3 DNA, CDR3 protein. The D gene is left open where the match is weak. The size entry is marked missing in some rows and otherwise reads once, few, many or a size class.

TRBV5-1	NA	NA	TRBJ1-3	TGCGCCAGCAGCCATAACGGGGGCTCTGGAAACACCATATATTTT	CASSHNGGSGNTIYF
TRBV11-2	NA	NA	TRBJ1-6	TGTGCCAGCAGCTTAGGGGGGAACATTAATTCACCCCTCCACTTT	CASSLGGNINSPLHF
TRBV7-8	NA	NA	TRBJ2-2	TGTGCCAGCAGCCTGCGGACAGCTGGGAACACCGGGGAGCTGTTTTTT	CASSLRTAGNTGELFF
TRBV5-1	NA	NA	TRBJ2-7	TGCGCCAGCAGCTTACAGGTTGAGAACGAGCAGTACTTC	CASSLQVENEQYF
TRBV5-1	TRBD1	NA	TRBJ2-3	TGCGCCAGCAGCCGGACAGGGGCTAGCACAGATACGCAGTATTTT	CASSRTGASTDTQYF
TRBV5-8	TRBD1	NA	TRBJ1-6	TGTGCCAGCAGACCGGGACAGGCCTATAATTCACCCCTCCACTTT	CASRPGQAYNSPLHF
TRBV5-1	NA	few	TRBJ2-7	TGCGCCAGCAGCTTGCCGCTTGGGACGGTCACCTACGAGCAGTACTTC	CASSLPLGTVTYEQYF
TRBV25-1	NA	NA	TRBJ2-7	TGTGCCAGCAGTGAATCTGGACGGAACTACGAGCAGTACTTC	CASSESGRNYEQYF
TRBV5-1	NA	NA	TRBJ2-5	TGCGCCAGCTCGTCCCGCACCATGGGGATTGAGACCCAGTACTTC	CASSSRTMGIETQYF
TRBV18	TRBD2	NA	TRBJ2-3	TGTGCCAGCTCACCGTGGCCTAGCGGAATCACAGATACGCAGTATTTT	CASSPWPSGITDTQYF
TRBV1	NA	NA	TRBJ2-3	TGCACCAGCAGCCAAGAACTAGCCGTCACAGATACGCAGTATTTT	CTSSQELAVTDTQYF
TRBV28	NA	NA	TRBJ2-7	TGTGCCAGCAGCTCCCCTGAAGGAGGTTCCTACGAGCAGTACTTC	CASSSPEGGSYEQYF
TRBV5-1	NA	few	TRBJ2-3	TGCGCCAGCAGCTTGCCCGGTAGCACAGATACGCAGTATTTT	CASSLPGSTDTQYF
TRBV5-1	TRBD2	NA	TRBJ2-2	TGCGCCAGCAGCTTGGGGGCGACTAGCGGGGGCGGGGAGCTGTTTTTT	CASSLGATSGGGELFF
TRBV7-7	TRBD1	NA	TRBJ2-5	TGTGCCAGCAGCTCGGACAGGGGGCGGGTGGAGACCCAGTACTTC	CASSSDRGRVETQYF
TRBV29-1	NA	NA	TRBJ2-3	TGCAGCGAGACAGGAAGCACAGATACGCAGTATTTT	CSETGSTDTQYF
TRBV23-1	NA	once	TRBJ1-5	TGCGCCAGGCCACTTCGAAAGTCCTTGATGGCCCAGCATTTT	CARPLRKSLMAQHF
TRBV27	TRBD2	once	TRBJ2-3	TGTGCCAGCAGTTGGTATCGTCTAGCGGGGGGATCAGATACGCAGTATTTT	CASSWYRLAGGSDTQYF
TRBV5-1	NA	NA	TRBJ2-7	TGCGCCAGCAGCTTAGGCAGGAGCTCCTACGAGCAGTACTTC	CASSLGRSSYEQYF
TRBV7-2	TRBD1	many	TRBJ1-5	TGTGCCAGCAGCGTCACGCAGGGGGCTCTGCATTTT	CASSVTQGALHF
TRBV21-1	NA	NA	TRBJ2-2	TGTGCCAGCAGCAAAGCGGTCAGGTCCGGGGACACCGGGGAGCTGTTTTTT	CASSKAVRSGDTGELFF
TRBV6-6	NA	NA	TRBJ2-7	TGTGCCAGCAGTTACTCAGCCGATTCAGGGTTATGGCAGTACTTC	CASSYSADSGLWQYF
TRBV5-4	TRBD1	NA	TRBJ1-1	TGTGCCAGCAGCTTCGACAGGGGGCGGGTAGGGGCTTTCTTT	CASSFDRGRVGAFF
TRBV10-3	NA	NA	TRBJ2-7	TGTGCCATCAGTGAGTTCGTCGGTCCCTACGAGCAGTACTTC	CAISEFVGPYEQYF
TRBV6-1	TRBD1	NA	TRBJ2-7	TGTGCCAGCAGGCCGGGACAGGGGAAAAACGAGCAGTACTTC	CASRPGQGKNEQYF
TRBV6-5	TRBD1	NA	TRBJ1-4	TGTGCCAGCAGTAAGACAGGGAGGTATGGGGAAAAACTGTTTTTT	CASSKTGRYGEKLFF
TRBV11-1	NA	NA	TRBJ1-2	TGTGCCAGCAGCTTAGAAACGAGGGGCTACACCTTC	CASSLETRGYTF
TRBV5-5	NA	NA	TRBJ1-1	TGTGCCAGCAGCTTGGGCACAGGGTCCCACACTGAAGCTTTCTTT	CASSLGTGSHTEAFF
TRBV19	TRBD2	NA	TRBJ2-5	TGTGCCAGTAGAGGACTAGCGGGGGGGGCCAACCAAGAGACCCAGTACTTC	CASRGLAGGANQETQYF
TRBV6-1	NA	NA	TRBJ2-2	TGTGCCAGCCGGAGAACCGGGGAGCTGTTTTTT	CASRRTGELFF
TRBV2	NA	NA	TRBJ2-3	TGTGCCAGCAGTGAGGGGACTCGCCCCCCAGATACGCAGTATTTT	CASSEGTRPPDTQYF
TRBV5-1	NA	NA	TRBJ2-7	TGCGCCAGCAGAAGCGGCATCTACGAGCAGTACTTC	CASRSGIYEQYF
TRBV14	NA	NA	TRBJ2-2	TGTGCCAGCGGAAGGGCCGGGGAGCTGTTTTTT	CASGRAGELFF
TRBV15	NA	NA	TRBJ1-5	TGTGCCACCAGCAGAGTCGGAGGGCAGTCCACACAGCCCCAGCATTTT	CATSRVGGQSTQPQHF
TRBV14	NA	NA	TRBJ1-4	TGTGCCAGCAGCCAAGATTTCGGAGAAAAACTGTTTTTT	CASSQDFGEKLFF
TRBV29-1	NA	NA	TRBJ2-1	TGCAGCGTCGGACACGGACGCTACAATGAGCAGTTCTTC	CSVGHGRYNEQFF
TRBV28	NA	once	TRBJ2-7	TGTGCCAGCAGCATCCGGGGGTTGCGCTCCTACGAGCAGTACTTC	CASSIRGLRSYEQYF